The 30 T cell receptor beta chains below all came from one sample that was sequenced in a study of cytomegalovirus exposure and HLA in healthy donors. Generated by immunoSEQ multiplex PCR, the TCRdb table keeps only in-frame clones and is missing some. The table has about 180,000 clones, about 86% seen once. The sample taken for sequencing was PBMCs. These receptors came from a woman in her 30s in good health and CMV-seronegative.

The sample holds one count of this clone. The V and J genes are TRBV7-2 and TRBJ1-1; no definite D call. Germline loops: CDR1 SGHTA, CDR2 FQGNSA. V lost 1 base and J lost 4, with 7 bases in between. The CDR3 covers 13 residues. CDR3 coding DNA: TGTGCCAGCAGCTTAGGTAGTACCACTGAAGCTTTCTTT. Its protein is CASSLGSTTEAFF. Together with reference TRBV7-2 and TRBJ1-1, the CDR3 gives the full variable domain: GAGVSQSPSNKVTEKGKDVELRCDPISGHTALYWYRQSLGQGLEFLIYFQGNSAPDKSGLPSDRFSAERTGGSVSTLTIQRTQQEDSAVYLCASSLGSTTEAFFGQGTRLTVV.

CDR3 in amino acids: CASRPYRGPYGYTF. The DNA for the CDR3 is TGTGCCAGCAGACCCTACAGGGGACCTTATGGCTACACCTTC. The chain joins TRBV5-4 to TRBJ1-2, with 7 bases identical to TRBD1. This CDR3 contains 14 residues. The junction had 9 bases not matched to a gene; V was cut back by 5 bases and J by 5 bases. Germline V lookup: CDR1 SGHNT, CDR2 YYREEE (reference sequence).

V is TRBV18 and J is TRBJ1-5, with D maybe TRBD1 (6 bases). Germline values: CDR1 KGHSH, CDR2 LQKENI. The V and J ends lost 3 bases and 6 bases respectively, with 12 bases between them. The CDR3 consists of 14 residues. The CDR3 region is CASSPTGLAQPQHF. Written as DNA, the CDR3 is TGTGCCAGCTCACCCACAGGGTTGGCTCAGCCCCAGCATTTT.

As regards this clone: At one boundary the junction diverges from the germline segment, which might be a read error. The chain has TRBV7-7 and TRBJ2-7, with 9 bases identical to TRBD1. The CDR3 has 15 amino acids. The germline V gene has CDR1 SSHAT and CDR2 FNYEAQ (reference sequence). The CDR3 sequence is CASSRGTGLSYEQYF. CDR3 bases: TGTGCTAGCAGCCGAGGGACAGGGTTATCCTACGAGCAGTACTTC.

CDR3 protein: CASSVSSGGAVEQFF. The CDR3, as DNA: TGTGCCAGCAGCGTTAGTAGCGGGGGGGCCGTCGAGCAGTTCTTC. The V and J genes are TRBV9 and TRBJ2-1; 11 bases are a match to TRBD2. The V gene end was trimmed by 2 bases and the J gene end by 10 bases; junction bases not matched to a gene: 8. This CDR3 comprises 15 residues. Germline V gene lookup returns CDR1 SGDLS and CDR2 YYNGEE.

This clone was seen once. CDR3 DNA: TGCGCCAGCAGCTTGGCGTTGAACACTGAAGCTTTCTTT. As protein: CASSLALNTEAFF. The chain combines TRBV5-1 with TRBJ1-1; D is unclear. Germline assignment: CDR1 SGHRS and CDR2 YFSETQ. V lost 0 bases, J lost 0 bases, and 3 bases lay in between. This CDR3 has 13 residues.

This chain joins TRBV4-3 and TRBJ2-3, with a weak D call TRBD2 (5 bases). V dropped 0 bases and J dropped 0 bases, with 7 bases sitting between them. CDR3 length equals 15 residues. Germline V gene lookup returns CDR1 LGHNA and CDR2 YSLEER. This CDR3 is CASSQDEGSTDTQYF. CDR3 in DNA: TGCGCCAGCAGCCAAGATGAGGGCAGCACAGATACGCAGTATTTT.

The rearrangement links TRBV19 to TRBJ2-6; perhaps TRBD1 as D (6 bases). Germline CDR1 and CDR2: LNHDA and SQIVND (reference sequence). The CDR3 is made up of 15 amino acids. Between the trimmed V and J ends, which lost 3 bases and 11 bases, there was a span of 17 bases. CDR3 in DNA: TGTGCCAGTAGTATGAGGTATGGGGGACAAGACGTCCTGACTTTC. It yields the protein CASSMRYGGQDVLTF.

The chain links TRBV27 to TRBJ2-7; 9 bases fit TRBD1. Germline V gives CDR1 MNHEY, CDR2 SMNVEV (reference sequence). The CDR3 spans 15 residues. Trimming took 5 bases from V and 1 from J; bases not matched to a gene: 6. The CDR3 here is CASSPGQGLSYEQYF. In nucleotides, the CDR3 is TGTGCCAGCAGTCCAGGACAGGGGTTATCCTACGAGCAGTACTTC.

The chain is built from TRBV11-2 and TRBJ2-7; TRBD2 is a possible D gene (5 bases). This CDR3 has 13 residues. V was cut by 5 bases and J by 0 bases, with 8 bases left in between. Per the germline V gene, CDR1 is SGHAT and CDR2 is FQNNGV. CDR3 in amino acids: CASSNGLSYEQYF. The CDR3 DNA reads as TGTGCCAGCAGCAACGGACTCTCCTACGAGCAGTACTTC.

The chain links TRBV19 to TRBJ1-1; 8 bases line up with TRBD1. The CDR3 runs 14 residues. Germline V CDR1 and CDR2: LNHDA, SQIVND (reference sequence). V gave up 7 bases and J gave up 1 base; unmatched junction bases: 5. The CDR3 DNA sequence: TGTGCCAGTACCCACGGGACAGGGAACACTGAAGCTTTCTTT. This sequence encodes CASTHGTGNTEAFF.

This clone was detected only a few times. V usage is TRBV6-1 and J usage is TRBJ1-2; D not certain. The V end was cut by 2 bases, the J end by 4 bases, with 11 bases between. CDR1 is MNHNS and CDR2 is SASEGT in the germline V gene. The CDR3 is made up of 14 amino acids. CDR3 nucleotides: TGTGCCAGCAGTGAAAAGGAGGGTGGCTATGGCTACACCTTC. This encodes CASSEKEGGYGYTF.

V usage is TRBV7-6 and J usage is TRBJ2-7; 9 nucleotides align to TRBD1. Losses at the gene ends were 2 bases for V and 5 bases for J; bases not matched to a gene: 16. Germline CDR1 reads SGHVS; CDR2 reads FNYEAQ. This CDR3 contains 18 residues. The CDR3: CASSLTPRTGEFPDEQYF. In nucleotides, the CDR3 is TGTGCCAGCAGCTTAACCCCCCGGACAGGGGAATTCCCTGACGAGCAGTACTTC.

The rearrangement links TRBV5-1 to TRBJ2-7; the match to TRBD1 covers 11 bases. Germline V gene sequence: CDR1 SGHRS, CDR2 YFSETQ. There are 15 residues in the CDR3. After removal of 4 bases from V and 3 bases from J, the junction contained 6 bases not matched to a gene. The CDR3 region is CASSQGTGGYYEQYF. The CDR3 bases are TGCGCCAGCAGCCAAGGGACAGGGGGTTACTACGAGCAGTACTTC.

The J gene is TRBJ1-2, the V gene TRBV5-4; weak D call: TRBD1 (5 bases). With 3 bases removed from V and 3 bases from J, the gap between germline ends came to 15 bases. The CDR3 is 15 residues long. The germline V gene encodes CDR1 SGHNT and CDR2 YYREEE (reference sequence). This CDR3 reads CASSSPRGDDYGYTF. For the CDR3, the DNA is TGTGCCAGCAGCTCCCCTAGGGGTGATGACTATGGCTACACCTTC.

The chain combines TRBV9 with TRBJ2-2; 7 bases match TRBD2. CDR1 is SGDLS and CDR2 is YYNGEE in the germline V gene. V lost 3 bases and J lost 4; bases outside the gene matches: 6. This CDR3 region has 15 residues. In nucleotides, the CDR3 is TGTGCCAGCAGCGGATCGGGGGGACGCACCGGGGAGCTGTTTTTT. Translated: CASSGSGGRTGELFF.

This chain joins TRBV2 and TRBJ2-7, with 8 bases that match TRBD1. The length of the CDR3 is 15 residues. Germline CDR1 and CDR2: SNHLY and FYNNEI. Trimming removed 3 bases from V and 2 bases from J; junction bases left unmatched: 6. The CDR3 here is CASSEWGQATYEQYF. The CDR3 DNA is TGTGCCAGCAGTGAGTGGGGACAGGCAACCTACGAGCAGTACTTC.

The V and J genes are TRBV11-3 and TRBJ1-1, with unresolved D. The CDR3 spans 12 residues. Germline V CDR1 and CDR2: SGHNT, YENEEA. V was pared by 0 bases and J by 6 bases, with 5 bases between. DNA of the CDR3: TGTGCCAGCAGCTTAGACGGGGCTGAAGCTTTCTTT. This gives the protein CASSLDGAEAFF.

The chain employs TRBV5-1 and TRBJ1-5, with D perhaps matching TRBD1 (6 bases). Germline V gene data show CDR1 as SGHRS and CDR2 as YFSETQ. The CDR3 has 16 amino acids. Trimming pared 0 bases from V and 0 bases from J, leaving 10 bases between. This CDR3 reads CASSLGTVDSNQPQHF. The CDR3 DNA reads TGCGCCAGCAGCTTGGGGACAGTCGATAGCAATCAGCCCCAGCATTTT.

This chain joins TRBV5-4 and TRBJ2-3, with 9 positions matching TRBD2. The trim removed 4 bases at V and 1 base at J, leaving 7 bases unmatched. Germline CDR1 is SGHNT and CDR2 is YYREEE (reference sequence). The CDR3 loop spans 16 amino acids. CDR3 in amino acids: CASSPFVAGGTDTQYF. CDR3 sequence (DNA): TGTGCCAGCAGCCCTTTTGTAGCGGGGGGCACAGATACGCAGTATTTT. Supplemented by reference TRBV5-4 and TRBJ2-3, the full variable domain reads ETGVTQSPTHLIKTRGQQVTLRCSSQSGHNTVSWYQQALGQGPQFIFQYYREEENGRGNFPPRFSGLQFPNYSSELNVNALELDDSALYLCASSPFVAGGTDTQYFGPGTRLTVL.

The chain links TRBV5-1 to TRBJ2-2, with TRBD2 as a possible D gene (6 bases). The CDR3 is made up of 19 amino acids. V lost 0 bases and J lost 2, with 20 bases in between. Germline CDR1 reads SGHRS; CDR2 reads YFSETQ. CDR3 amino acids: CASSLASFAGLVNTGELFF. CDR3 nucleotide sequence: TGCGCCAGCAGCTTGGCCAGTTTTGCGGGGCTCGTCAACACCGGGGAGCTGTTTTTT.

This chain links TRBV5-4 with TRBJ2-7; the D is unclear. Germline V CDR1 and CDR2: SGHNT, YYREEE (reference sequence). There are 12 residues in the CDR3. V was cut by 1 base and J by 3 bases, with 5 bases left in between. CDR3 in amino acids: CASSLPFYEQYF. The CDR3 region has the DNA TGTGCCAGCAGCTTGCCGTTCTACGAGCAGTACTTC.

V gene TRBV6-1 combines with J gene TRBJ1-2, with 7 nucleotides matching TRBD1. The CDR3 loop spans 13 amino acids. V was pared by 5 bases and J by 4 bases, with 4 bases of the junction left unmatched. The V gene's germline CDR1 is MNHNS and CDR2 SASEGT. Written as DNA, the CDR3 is TGTGCCAGCAGTTCGACAGGGCTCTATGGCTACACCTTC. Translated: CASSSTGLYGYTF.

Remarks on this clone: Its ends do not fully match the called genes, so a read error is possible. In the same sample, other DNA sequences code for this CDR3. CDR3 region: CASSLSSGGYEQYF. In DNA form, the CDR3 reads TGTGCCAGCAGTTTATCTAGCGGGGGATACGAGCAATACTTC. V gene TRBV27 combines with J gene TRBJ2-7, with 9 bases that match TRBD2. Germline CDR1 and CDR2: MNHEY and SMNVEV (reference sequence). The length of the CDR3 is 14 residues.

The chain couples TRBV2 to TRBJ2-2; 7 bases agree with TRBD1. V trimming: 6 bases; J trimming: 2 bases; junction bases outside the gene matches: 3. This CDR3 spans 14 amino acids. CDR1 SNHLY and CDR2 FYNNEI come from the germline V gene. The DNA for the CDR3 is TGTGCCAGCAGAGGGACAGCCAACACCGGGGAGCTGTTTTTT. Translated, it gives CASRGTANTGELFF.

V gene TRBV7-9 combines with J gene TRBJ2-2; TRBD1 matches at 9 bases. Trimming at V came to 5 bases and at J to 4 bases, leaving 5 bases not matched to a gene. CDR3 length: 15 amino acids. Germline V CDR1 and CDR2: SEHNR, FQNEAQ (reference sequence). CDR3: CASSQTGGVTGELFF. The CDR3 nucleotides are TGTGCCAGCAGCCAAACAGGGGGCGTCACCGGGGAGCTGTTTTTT.

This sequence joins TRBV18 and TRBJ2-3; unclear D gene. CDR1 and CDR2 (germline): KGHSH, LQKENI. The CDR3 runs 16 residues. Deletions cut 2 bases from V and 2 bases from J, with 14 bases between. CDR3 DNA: TGTGCCAGCTCACCAATGCCATCCTGGCTCACAGATACGCAGTATTTT. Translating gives CASSPMPSWLTDTQYF.

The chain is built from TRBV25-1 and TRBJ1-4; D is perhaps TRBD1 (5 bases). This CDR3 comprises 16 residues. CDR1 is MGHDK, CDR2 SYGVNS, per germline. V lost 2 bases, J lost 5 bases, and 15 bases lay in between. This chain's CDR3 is CASSEVGGEENEKLFF. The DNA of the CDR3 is TGTGCCAGCAGTGAAGTCGGGGGGGAGGAAAATGAAAAACTGTTTTTT.

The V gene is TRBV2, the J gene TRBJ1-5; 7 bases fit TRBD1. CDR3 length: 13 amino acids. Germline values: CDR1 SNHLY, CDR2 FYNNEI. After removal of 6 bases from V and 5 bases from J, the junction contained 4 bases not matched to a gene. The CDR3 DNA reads TGTGCCAGCAGCCAACAGGGGTATCAGCCCCAGCATTTT. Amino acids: CASSQQGYQPQHF.

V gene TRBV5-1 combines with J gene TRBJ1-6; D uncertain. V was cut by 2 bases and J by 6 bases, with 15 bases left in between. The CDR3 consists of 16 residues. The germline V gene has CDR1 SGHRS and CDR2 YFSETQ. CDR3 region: CASSLSGLGGNSPLHF. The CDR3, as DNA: TGCGCCAGCAGCTTATCAGGCTTAGGAGGTAATTCACCCCTCCACTTT.